One sample yielded the 21 T cell receptor beta chains listed below, sequenced in a study of blood T cell repertoires in COVID-19. Assay used: immunoSEQ multiplex PCR; TCRdb lists only in-frame clones, some missing. The data show around 41,000 clones, 87% seen once. Sample: peripheral blood. Receptors were obtained from a woman aged 80 or over with active COVID-19.

This sequence joins TRBV18 and TRBJ1-1, with 7 bases lining up with TRBD1. With 2 bases clipped from V and 3 bases from J, the junction kept 3 bases outside the gene matches. Germline V lookup: CDR1 KGHSH, CDR2 LQKENI. The length of the CDR3 is 14 residues. This chain's CDR3 is CASSPNRGDTEAFF. The CDR3, as DNA: TGTGCCAGCTCACCAAACAGGGGAGACACTGAAGCTTTCTTT.

V gene TRBV6-6 combines with J gene TRBJ2-7, with 9 nucleotides matching TRBD1. This CDR3 is built from 15 residues. The germline V gene encodes CDR1 MNHNY and CDR2 SVGAGI (reference sequence). Losses at the gene ends were 0 bases for V and 5 bases for J; bases not matched to a gene: 5. The CDR3 loop reads CASSYSGTGTNEQYF. The DNA of the CDR3 is TGTGCCAGCAGTTACTCCGGGACAGGGACCAACGAGCAGTACTTC.

This clone showed up just once. The genes are TRBV28 and TRBJ2-3; TRBD2 is a possible D gene (5 bases). The germline V gene encodes CDR1 MDHEN and CDR2 SYDVKM. The ends were cut back, 4 bases at V and 3 bases at J, with 8 bases in the middle. This CDR3 region has 13 residues. The CDR3 loop reads CASSWRGTDTQYF. The CDR3 DNA follows: TGTGCCAGCAGTTGGAGAGGGACAGATACGCAGTATTTT.

The DNA for the CDR3 is TGCGCCAGCAGCCTAACAAGGGACAGAACTCCCCAAGAGACCCAGTACTTC. It codes for CASSLTRDRTPQETQYF. The V call is TRBV4-1, the J call TRBJ2-5; 7 bases agree with TRBD1. Germline V gene data show CDR1 as MGHRA and CDR2 as YSYEKL. V was pared by 4 bases and J by 1 base, with 12 bases of the junction left unmatched. The length of the CDR3 is 17 residues.

The chain is built from TRBV5-1 and TRBJ2-5; D is unresolved. CDR1 and CDR2 (germline): SGHRS, YFSETQ. With 0 bases removed from V and 4 bases from J, the gap between germline ends came to 7 bases. There are 13 residues in the CDR3. CDR3 in DNA: TGCGCCAGCAGCTTGGCGCCGGGAGAGACCCAGTACTTC. Protein product: CASSLAPGETQYF.

This chain joins TRBV2 and TRBJ1-5, with 7 bases fitting TRBD1. This CDR3 has 15 residues. With V trimmed by 5 bases and J by 0 bases, 4 bases remained unmatched. CDR1 and CDR2 from the germline V gene are SNHLY and FYNNEI. DNA of the CDR3: TGTGCCAGCAGTCTGACAGGGATTAGCAATCAGCCCCAGCATTTT. As protein: CASSLTGISNQPQHF.

This chain connects TRBV19 to TRBJ1-5; the match to TRBD1 covers 7 bases. CDR3 length: 12 residues. The V gene end was trimmed by 10 bases and the J gene end by 6 bases; junction bases not matched to a gene: 6. CDR1 and CDR2 from the germline V gene are LNHDA and SQIVND (reference sequence). CDR3 coding DNA: TGTGCCACCCAACAGGGGATTCAGCCCCAGCATTTT. It encodes CATQQGIQPQHF.

This clone was picked up a small number of times. The chain has TRBV6-2 or TRBV6-3 and TRBJ2-7, with a weak D call TRBD1 (6 bases). The CDR3 is made up of 14 amino acids. Deletions cut 5 bases from V and 7 bases from J, with 18 bases between. The V gene's germline CDR1 is MNHEY and CDR2 SVGEGT. The CDR3 sequence: CASSTRDTSGEQYF. In nucleotides, the CDR3 is TGTGCCAGCAGTACCCGGGACACTTCGGGGGAGCAGTACTTC.

This clone was seen once. V is TRBV19 and J is TRBJ1-2; possible D gene TRBD1, 5 bases. This CDR3 contains 14 residues. V lost 8 bases to trimming and J lost 0 bases, with 13 bases between them. CDR1 LNHDA and CDR2 SQIVND come from the germline V gene (reference sequence). The CDR3 protein is CASSWSRANYGYTF. CDR3 nucleotide sequence: TGTGCCAGTTCCTGGAGCAGGGCTAACTATGGCTACACCTTC.

This clone was found once. This chain connects TRBV27 to TRBJ2-2; 10 bases fit TRBD2. The germline V gene encodes CDR1 MNHEY and CDR2 SMNVEV (reference sequence). The CDR3 has 15 amino acids. After removal of 3 bases from V and 7 bases from J, the junction contained 5 bases not matched to a gene. CDR3 amino acids: CASSLAAGGHGELFF. The CDR3 DNA is TGTGCCAGCAGTTTGGCAGCGGGGGGGCACGGGGAGCTGTTTTTT.

The genes are TRBV20-1 and TRBJ1-1; 8 bases align to TRBD1. After removal of 6 bases from V and 6 bases from J, the junction contained 3 bases not matched to a gene. This CDR3 spans 11 amino acids. CDR1 is DFQATT, CDR2 SNEGSKA, per germline (reference sequence). The CDR3 bases are TGCAGTGCCCCGGACAGGGCTGAAGCTTTCTTT. Translating it yields CSAPDRAEAFF.

This chain joins TRBV5-6 and TRBJ2-7; no clear D. V lost 1 base to trimming and J lost 5 bases, with 4 bases between them. Germline V gives CDR1 SGHDT, CDR2 YYEEEE. The CDR3 has 11 amino acids. The CDR3 sequence: CASSLTDEQYF. CDR3 coding DNA: TGTGCCAGCAGCTTGACAGACGAGCAGTACTTC.

The J gene is TRBJ2-7, the V gene TRBV6-5, with TRBD1 matching 10 bases. The CDR3 loop spans 14 amino acids. Unmatched junction bases numbered 9, after V lost 8 bases and J lost 5 bases. CDR1 MNHEY and CDR2 SVGAGI come from the germline V gene. CDR3 protein: CASQRQGAMNEQYF. Here the CDR3 DNA reads TGTGCCAGCCAACGACAGGGGGCAATGAACGAGCAGTACTTC.

The V and J genes are TRBV19 and TRBJ2-7, with 9 bases lining up with TRBD1. The CDR3 is 14 amino acids. Germline CDR1 LNHDA, CDR2 SQIVND (reference sequence). With V trimmed by 5 bases and J by 5 bases, 7 bases remained unmatched. This CDR3 reads CASSGQGIVNEQYF. CDR3 in DNA: TGTGCCAGTAGTGGACAGGGGATAGTGAACGAGCAGTACTTC.

The chain recombines TRBV5-6 with TRBJ2-7; maybe TRBD1 (6 bases). The CDR3 loop spans 16 amino acids. Trimming removed 6 bases from V and 0 bases from J, with 19 bases in between. Germline loops: CDR1 SGHDT, CDR2 YYEEEE. The CDR3 coding sequence is TGTGCCAGCACCATGGGTCCAGGGGCAACCTCCTACGAGCAGTACTTC. It yields the protein CASTMGPGATSYEQYF.

The J gene is TRBJ2-7, the V gene TRBV18, with 12 bases that match TRBD2. Germline V gene data show CDR1 as KGHSH and CDR2 as LQKENI. The CDR3 runs to 14 residues. V dropped 6 bases and J dropped 2; count of bases not matched to a gene: 2. The CDR3 sequence: CASSLAGGTYEQYF. CDR3 coding DNA: TGTGCCAGCTCCCTAGCGGGGGGGACCTACGAGCAGTACTTC.

A few counts support this clone. The rearrangement uses TRBV9 and TRBJ2-3; TRBD2 agrees at 9 bases. The germline gives CDR1 SGDLS, CDR2 YYNGEE. The V segment lost 0 bases and the J segment 4 bases; nucleotides outside the gene matches: 3. The CDR3 has 15 amino acids. For the CDR3, the DNA is TGTGCCAGCAGCGTAGGGCGGGGGGGTGCAGATACGCAGTATTTT. Translation gives CASSVGRGGADTQYF.

The V gene is TRBV6-5, the J gene TRBJ2-1; 8 bases are shared with TRBD1. This CDR3 spans 12 amino acids. Germline-derived CDR1 and CDR2 are MNHEY and SVGAGI. V shed 9 bases, J shed 5 bases, and the junction held 3 bases outside the gene matches. The CDR3 here is CASYRGDNEQFF. The CDR3 DNA reads TGTGCCAGTTACAGGGGGGACAATGAGCAGTTCTTC.

The gene calls are TRBV2 and TRBJ1-6; TRBD1 is a possible D gene (6 bases). Trimming removed 3 bases at V and 6 bases at J, with 9 bases between. CDR3 length: 14 amino acids. Germline V gene data show CDR1 as SNHLY and CDR2 as FYNNEI. The CDR3: CASSERTANSPLHF. CDR3 in DNA: TGTGCCAGCAGTGAGAGGACAGCTAATTCACCCCTCCACTTT.

The CDR3 DNA follows: TGTGCCAGCAGCTTAGCGCCTAGCGGGCCTGGGACCCAGTACTTC. Protein sequence: CASSLAPSGPGTQYF. V is TRBV11-2 and J is TRBJ2-5, with 8 bases lining up with TRBD2. The CDR3 has 15 amino acids. Germline CDR1 is SGHAT and CDR2 is FQNNGV. The V and J ends lost 1 base and 7 bases, in that order; junction bases with no gene match: 8.

V is TRBV5-4 and J is TRBJ1-1, with D hard to call. CDR1 SGHNT and CDR2 YYREEE come from the germline V gene (reference sequence). V was cut by 5 bases and J by 2 bases, with 4 bases left in between. This CDR3 has 11 residues. The CDR3 spells CASRSNTEAFF. CDR3 bases: TGTGCCAGCAGATCAAACACTGAAGCTTTCTTT.